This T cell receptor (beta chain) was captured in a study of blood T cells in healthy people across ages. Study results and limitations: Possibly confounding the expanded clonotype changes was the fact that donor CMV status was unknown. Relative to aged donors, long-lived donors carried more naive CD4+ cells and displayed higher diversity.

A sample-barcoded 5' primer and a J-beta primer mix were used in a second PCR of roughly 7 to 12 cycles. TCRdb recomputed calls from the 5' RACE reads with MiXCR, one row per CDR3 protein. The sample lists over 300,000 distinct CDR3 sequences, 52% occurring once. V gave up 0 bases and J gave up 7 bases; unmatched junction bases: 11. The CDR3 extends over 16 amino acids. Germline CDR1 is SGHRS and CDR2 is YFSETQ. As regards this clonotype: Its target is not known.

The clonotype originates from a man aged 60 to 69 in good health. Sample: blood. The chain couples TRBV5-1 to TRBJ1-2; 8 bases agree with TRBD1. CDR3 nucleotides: TGCGCCAGCAGCTTGGGTGATAACGGACAGGGCTGTGGCTACACCTTC. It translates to CASSLGDNGQGCGYTF.